The following is a T cell receptor (beta chain) sequence with its context. Its recognized antigen is unknown. The junction does not match germline at one end; this may be a read error. The source of the sample is a study of CD8+ T cells in alopecia areata (dated by TCRdb to the late 2010s). About the full investigation: The treated patients took part in an open-label pilot trial in which moderate-to-severe alopecia areata was treated with oral tofacitinib at 5 to 10 mg twice daily. The RNA source kit depended on sample type: the PAXgene miRNA kit for fixed scalp, the miRNeasy kit for PBMCs, and the RNeasy kit for mouse skin. High-throughput TCRbeta sequencing was used to examine T cell clonal expansion in alopecia areata in both the C3H/HeJ mouse model and human patients. Tofacitinib was given for 6 to 18 months, followed by 6 months of follow-up off drug to assess delayed response and recurrence. For the treated patients, the SALT score, which quantifies what percentage of scalp surface area is affected, served as the measure of disease severity. In humans, TCRbeta sequencing was performed on scalp tissue and on sorted CD4+ and CD8+ peripheral blood T cells from healthy controls and from patients with patchy or totalis/universalis alopecia areata. Patients on tofacitinib were biopsied at baseline and after 4 and 24 weeks of treatment, and several of the patients also had a later scalp biopsy. Scalp clonality was compared among normal scalp (n=4), patchy alopecia areata scalp (n=8), and alopecia totalis/universalis scalp (n=8). TCRbeta CDR3 regions were amplified by immunoSEQ multiplex PCR using 35 Vbeta forward and 13 Jbeta reverse primers. Study-wide findings and limitations: During tofacitinib treatment, many expanded lesional clones stuck around in both scalp and blood, and this persistence may partly explain why relapse happens after treatment is stopped. Because the treated cohort was small and had only one nonresponder, larger studies are needed to examine links between baseline CD8+ expansion and response. Lesional scalp, especially in alopecia totalis/universalis, showed higher clonality and more expanded CD8+ clones than normal scalp, suggesting antigenic drive. With tofacitinib, both scalp clonality and the number of expanded CD8+ clones among the top 100 scalp clones went down significantly. Unlike mouse skin, which is dominated by gammadelta T cells, normal human skin has resident alphabeta T cells that are also sequenced, and this complicates analysis of the scalp TCR repertoire. Shared TCR sequences between patients were less evident than in mice, which may be partly attributable to HLA diversity in the patient population.

The time point label, read with the paper, signifies: roughly 24 weeks on oral tofacitinib. The intended sense of this specimen's treatment or condition label: oral pan-JAK inhibitor, 5-10 mg twice daily. Lesional scalp punch biopsies and peripheral blood were collected from alopecia areata patients. PBMCs were isolated by density centrifugation and stained for CD3, CD4 and CD8, after which CD4+ and CD8+ T cells were sorted on a FACSAria. The method was the immunoSEQ multiplex PCR assay. RNA was extracted from all samples and reverse transcribed into cDNA, which served as template for TCR sequencing. First-strand cDNA was synthesized with SuperScript III using a 2:1 mix of oligo-dT and random hexamers. A synthetic immune receptor repertoire was used to measure amplification bias, and any remaining bias was corrected computationally. Per the original workflow: After raw reads were preprocessed to remove errors, the CDR3 was defined following IMGT conventions as running from the conserved cysteine to phenylalanine. To get clonality, Shannon entropy was normalized by log2 of the number of productive unique TCRs and the result was subtracted from 1. Whether each scalp clone was CD4 or CD8 was inferred by checking scalp TCRbeta sequences against the CD4 and CD8 repertoires from sorted blood. Sourced from immuneACCESS, this table was stored by TCRdb with only in-frame sequences that have V and J called. A share of the clones is absent; for the studies checked, an unresolved V gene accounts for under half, and the remainder has no known explanation. The D gene and trimming were derived from the DNA, and the V and J assignments and clone size from that table. Across this sample there are 150,000 to 200,000 clones, with around three fifths seen only once. 12% to 15% of the sample rests with the top ten.

From a lookup of the germline V gene (reference sequence), CDR1 and CDR2 are SSHAT and FNYEAQ. Measured from the cysteine to the phenylalanine, the CDR3 is 13 residues long. The entry retains the CDR3 DNA only, 39 bases that are in frame from base 1. The clonotype was recovered from a human donor with alopecia areata. The sequence joins TRBV7-7 to TRBJ2-3; 9 middle bases align to TRBD2. This sample comprised CD4+ T cells sorted from blood, obtained at week 24, from a patient treated with tofacitinib. The DNA sequence follows: TGTGCTAGCAGCTTAGCGGGGGCAGATACGCAGTATTTT. This gives the protein CASSLAGADTQYF. Here the CDR3 is joined to the reference TRBV7-7 and TRBJ2-3 genes, and the full variable domain is: GAGVSQSPRYKVTKRGQDVTLRCDPISSHATLYWYQQALGQGPEFLTYFNYEAQPDKSGLPSDRFSAERPEGSISTLTIQRTEQRDSAMYRCASSLAGADTQYFGPGTRLTVL.